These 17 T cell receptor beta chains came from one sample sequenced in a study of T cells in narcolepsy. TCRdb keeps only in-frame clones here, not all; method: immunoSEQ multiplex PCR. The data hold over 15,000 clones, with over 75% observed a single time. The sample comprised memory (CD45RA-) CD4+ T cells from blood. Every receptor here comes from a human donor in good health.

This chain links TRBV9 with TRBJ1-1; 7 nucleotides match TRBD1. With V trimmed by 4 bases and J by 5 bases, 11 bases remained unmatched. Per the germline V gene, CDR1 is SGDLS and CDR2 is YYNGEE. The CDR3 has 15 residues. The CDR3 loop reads CASSPRERGRTEAFF. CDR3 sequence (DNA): TGTGCCAGCAGCCCCAGGGAGAGGGGGCGGACTGAAGCTTTCTTT.

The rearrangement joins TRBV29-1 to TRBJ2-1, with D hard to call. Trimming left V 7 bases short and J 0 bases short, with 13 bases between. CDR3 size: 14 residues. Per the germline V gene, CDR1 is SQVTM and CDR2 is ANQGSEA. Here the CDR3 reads CSARPTNSYNEQFF. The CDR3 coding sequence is TGCAGCGCTCGACCGACGAACTCCTACAATGAGCAGTTCTTC.

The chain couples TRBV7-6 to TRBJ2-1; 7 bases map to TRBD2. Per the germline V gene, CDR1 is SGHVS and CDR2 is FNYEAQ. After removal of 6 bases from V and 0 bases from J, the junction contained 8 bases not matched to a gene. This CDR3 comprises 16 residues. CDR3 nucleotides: TGTGCCAGCAGGCCACTGGGGGGGGTCTCCTACAATGAGCAGTTCTTC. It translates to CASRPLGGVSYNEQFF.

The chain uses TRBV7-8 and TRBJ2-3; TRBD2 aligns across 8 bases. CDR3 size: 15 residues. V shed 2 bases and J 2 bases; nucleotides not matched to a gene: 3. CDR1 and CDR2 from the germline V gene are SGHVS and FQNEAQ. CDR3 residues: CASSLNGGDTDTQYF. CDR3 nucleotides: TGTGCCAGCAGCTTAAACGGGGGGGACACAGATACGCAGTATTTT.

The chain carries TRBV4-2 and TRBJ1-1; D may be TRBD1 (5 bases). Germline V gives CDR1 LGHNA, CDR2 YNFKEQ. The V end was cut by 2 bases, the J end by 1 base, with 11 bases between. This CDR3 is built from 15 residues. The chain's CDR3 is CASSQLGQGNTEAFF. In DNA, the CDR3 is TGTGCCAGCAGCCAACTAGGGCAGGGGAACACTGAAGCTTTCTTT.

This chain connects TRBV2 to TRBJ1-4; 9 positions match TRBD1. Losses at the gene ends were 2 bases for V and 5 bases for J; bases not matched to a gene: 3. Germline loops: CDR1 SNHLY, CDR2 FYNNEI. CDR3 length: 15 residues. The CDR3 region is CASSETGTGNEKLFF. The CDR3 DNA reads TGTGCCAGCAGTGAAACGGGGACAGGGAATGAAAAACTGTTTTTT.

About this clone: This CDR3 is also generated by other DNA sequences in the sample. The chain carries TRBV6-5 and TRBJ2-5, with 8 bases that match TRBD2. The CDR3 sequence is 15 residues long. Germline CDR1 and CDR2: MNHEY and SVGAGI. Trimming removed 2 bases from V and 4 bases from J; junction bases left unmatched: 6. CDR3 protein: CASSYEGLVGETQYF. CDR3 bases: TGTGCCAGCAGTTACGAGGGACTAGTAGGAGAGACCCAGTACTTC.

CDR3 sequence reads: CASSLSLTRLSTDTQYF. In DNA, the CDR3 is TGTGCCAGCAGCTTATCTTTGACCCGCCTTAGCACAGATACGCAGTATTTT. The chain links TRBV7-9 to TRBJ2-3; D not resolved. CDR1 is SEHNR and CDR2 is FQNEAQ in the germline V gene (reference sequence). The CDR3 has 17 residues. V shed 2 bases and J shed 0 bases, with 15 bases lying between them.

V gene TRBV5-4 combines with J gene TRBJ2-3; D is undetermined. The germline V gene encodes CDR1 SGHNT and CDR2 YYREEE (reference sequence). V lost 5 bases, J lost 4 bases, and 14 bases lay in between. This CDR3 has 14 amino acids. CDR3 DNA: TGTGCCAGCAGTCTGGAAACTGAGCCAGATACGCAGTATTTT. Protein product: CASSLETEPDTQYF.

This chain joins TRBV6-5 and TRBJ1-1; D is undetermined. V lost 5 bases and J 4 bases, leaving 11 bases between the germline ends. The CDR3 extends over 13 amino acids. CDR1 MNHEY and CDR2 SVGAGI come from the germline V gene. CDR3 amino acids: CASSMGTATEAFF. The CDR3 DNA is TGTGCCAGCAGTATGGGCACAGCCACTGAAGCTTTCTTT.

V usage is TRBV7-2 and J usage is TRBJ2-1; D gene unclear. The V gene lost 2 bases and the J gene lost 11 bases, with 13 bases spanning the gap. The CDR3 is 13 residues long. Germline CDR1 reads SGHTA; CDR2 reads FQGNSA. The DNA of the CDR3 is TGTGCCAGCAGCTTAAAAACCCCGGGCCAGCAGTTCTTC. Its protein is CASSLKTPGQQFF.

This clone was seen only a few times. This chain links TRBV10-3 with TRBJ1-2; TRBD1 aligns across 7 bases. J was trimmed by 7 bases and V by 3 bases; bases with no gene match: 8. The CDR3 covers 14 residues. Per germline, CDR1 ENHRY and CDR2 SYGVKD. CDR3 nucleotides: TGTGCCATCAGTGACAACAGGGGATTGTCTGGCTACACCTTC. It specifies CAISDNRGLSGYTF.

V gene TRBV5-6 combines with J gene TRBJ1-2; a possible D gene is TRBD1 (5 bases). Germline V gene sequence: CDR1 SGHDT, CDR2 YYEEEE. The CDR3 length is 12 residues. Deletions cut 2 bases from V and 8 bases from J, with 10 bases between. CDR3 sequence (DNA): TGTGCCAGCAGCTTTGGCAGGGTGGGCTACACCTTC. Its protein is CASSFGRVGYTF.

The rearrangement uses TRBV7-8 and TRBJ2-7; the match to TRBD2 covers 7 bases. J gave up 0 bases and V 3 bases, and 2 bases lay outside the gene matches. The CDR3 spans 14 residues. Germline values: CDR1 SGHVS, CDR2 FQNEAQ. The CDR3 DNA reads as TGTGCCAGCAGCTTCAAGCGGGACTCCTACGAGCAGTACTTC. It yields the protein CASSFKRDSYEQYF.

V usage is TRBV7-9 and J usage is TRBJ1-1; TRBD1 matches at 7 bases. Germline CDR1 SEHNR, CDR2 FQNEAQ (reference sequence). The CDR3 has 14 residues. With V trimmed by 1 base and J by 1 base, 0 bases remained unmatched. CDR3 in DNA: TGTGCCAGCAGCTTAGAGGGGGCGAACACTGAAGCTTTCTTT. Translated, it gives CASSLEGANTEAFF.

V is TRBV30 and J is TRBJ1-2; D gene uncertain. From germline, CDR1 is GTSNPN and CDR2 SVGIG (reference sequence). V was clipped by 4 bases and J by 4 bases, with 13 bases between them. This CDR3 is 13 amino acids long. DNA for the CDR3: TGTGCCTGGACTGAGGCAGCGCTCTATGGCTACACCTTC. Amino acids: CAWTEAALYGYTF.

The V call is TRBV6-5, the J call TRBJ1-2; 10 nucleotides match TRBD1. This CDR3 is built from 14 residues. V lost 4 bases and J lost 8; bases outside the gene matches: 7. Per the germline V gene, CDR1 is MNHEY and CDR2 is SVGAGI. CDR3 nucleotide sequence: TGTGCCAGCAGTTTCCGACAGGGGGCTGCGGGCTACACCTTC. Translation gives CASSFRQGAAGYTF.